Listed here are 21 T cell receptor beta chains from one sample, sequenced in a study of glioma-infiltrating T cells after dendritic cell vaccination. Time point described: after dendritic cell vaccination, including at tumor progression/relapse. Profiled with immunoSEQ multiplex PCR; TCRdb holds only in-frame clones, not every one. There are fewer than 70,000 clones in the sample; about 83% occur only once, and approximately 8.9% lies in the top ten. Sequencing was performed on blood, taken after dendritic cell vaccination. Receptor source: a human donor with glioblastoma.

This clone was seen a few times. The CDR3 sequence: CASSFDRADEQYF. CDR3 in DNA: TGTGCCAGCAGCTTTGACAGGGCGGATGAGCAGTACTTC. The genes are TRBV11-3 and TRBJ2-7; TRBD1 aligns across 7 bases. The V and J ends lost 3 bases and 7 bases, in that order; junction bases with no gene match: 6. Germline V lookup: CDR1 SGHNT, CDR2 YENEEA. The CDR3 consists of 13 residues.

The gene calls are TRBV30 and TRBJ2-1, with 8 bases lining up with TRBD1. Per the germline V gene, CDR1 is GTSNPN and CDR2 is SVGIG (reference sequence). The ends lost 4 bases at V and 7 bases at J; junction bases unmatched: 6. The CDR3 runs to 13 residues. The CDR3, as DNA: TGTGCCTGGACGACAGGGGACCGAAATGAGCAGTTCTTC. Its protein is CAWTTGDRNEQFF.

In its sample, this clone was seen once. J is TRBJ1-2 and V is TRBV7-9; the D is unclear. CDR3 length equals 14 residues. Trimming shortened V by 3 bases and J by 8 bases, and 16 bases separated the two germline ends. In germline, CDR1 is SEHNR, CDR2 FQNEAQ (reference sequence). The CDR3 is CASSFLTELKGYTF. CDR3 nucleotide sequence: TGTGCCAGCAGCTTTCTGACGGAGCTTAAAGGCTACACCTTC.

The chain couples TRBV29-1 to TRBJ2-2; TRBD1 might be the D (6 bases). The germline V gene encodes CDR1 SQVTM and CDR2 ANQGSEA. The V end was cut by 7 bases, the J end by 3 bases, with 15 bases between. This CDR3 is built from 14 residues. The CDR3 DNA follows: TGCAGCGCCCAATTACGACAGGACACCGGGGAGCTGTTTTTT. It encodes CSAQLRQDTGELFF.

The V call is TRBV2, the J call TRBJ1-2, with D possibly TRBD1 on 6 matching bases. This CDR3 has 16 amino acids. The germline V gene has CDR1 SNHLY and CDR2 FYNNEI. The ends were cut back, 0 bases at V and 5 bases at J, with 16 bases in the middle. The CDR3 is CASSEAASGEGYGYTF. The CDR3 bases are TGTGCCAGCAGTGAAGCGGCCTCAGGGGAGGGGTATGGCTACACCTTC. The full variable domain, rest sourced from reference TRBV2 and TRBJ1-2, is EPEVTQTPSHQVTQMGQEVILRCVPISNHLYFYWYRQILGQKVEFLVSFYNNEISEKSEIFDDQFSVERPDGSNFTLKIRSTKLEDSAMYFCASSEAASGEGYGYTFGSGTRLTVV.

The table lists this clone with a few counts. The V gene is TRBV18, the J gene TRBJ1-5; no clear D gene. The CDR3 runs 13 residues. Germline values: CDR1 KGHSH, CDR2 LQKENI. With 1 base removed from V and 7 bases from J, the gap between germline ends came to 8 bases. CDR3 sequence reads: CASSPRWEQPQHF. The CDR3 DNA is TGTGCCAGCTCACCACGTTGGGAGCAGCCCCAGCATTTT.

This clone was counted only a few times. This CDR3 reads CASSQDRFPNSPLHF. The CDR3 DNA reads TGCGCCAGCAGCCAAGATAGATTCCCTAATTCACCCCTCCACTTT. The rearrangement joins TRBV4-3 to TRBJ1-6, with D unresolved. This CDR3 is 15 amino acids long. Germline CDR1 and CDR2: LGHNA and YSLEER. Trimming took off 0 bases at V and 6 bases at J, with 9 bases between the two ends.

V is TRBV5-1 and J is TRBJ1-2; D possibly corresponds to TRBD1 (5 bases). Between the trimmed V and J ends, which lost 4 bases and 3 bases, there was a span of 16 bases. There are 15 residues in the CDR3. Germline V gene sequence: CDR1 SGHRS, CDR2 YFSETQ. CDR3 sequence (DNA): TGCGCCAGCAGCCGGCGGGGACCCAGGGACTATGGCTACACCTTC. It translates to CASSRRGPRDYGYTF. The full variable domain, completed using reference TRBV5-1 and TRBJ1-2, is KAGVTQTPRYLIKTRGQQVTLSCSPISGHRSVSWYQQTPGQGLQFLFEYFSETQRNKGNFPGRFSGRQFSNSRSEMNVSTLELGDSALYLCASSRRGPRDYGYTFGSGTRLTVV.

In the case of this clone: A read error may produce the germline difference seen at one junction end. The V and J genes are TRBV9 and TRBJ2-1; D possibly corresponds to TRBD2 (6 bases). This CDR3 region has 14 residues. Looked up from germline, CDR1 is SGDLS and CDR2 is YYNGEE. The CDR3 sequence: CASSFGSSHNEQFF. DNA of the CDR3: TGTGCCAGCAGCTTCGGGAGCTCCCACAATGAGCAGTTCTTC.

The chain employs TRBV6-5 and TRBJ2-3, with 8 nucleotides matching TRBD2. The germline CDR1 and CDR2 sequences are MNHEY and SVGAGI. CDR3 length equals 14 residues. Trimming cost V 4 bases and J 5 bases; bases outside gene matches: 5. In nucleotides, the CDR3 is TGTGCCAGCAGTTGGGGGACTAGTCAAGATACGCAGTATTTT. Translating gives CASSWGTSQDTQYF.

This sequence joins TRBV10-3 and TRBJ1-2, with a tentative D call TRBD1 (6 bases). Trimming left V 6 bases short and J 3 bases short, with 11 bases between. Germline V gives CDR1 ENHRY, CDR2 SYGVKD. The CDR3 loop spans 13 amino acids. The CDR3 sequence is CAISKNRDYGYTF. The CDR3 region has the DNA TGTGCCATCAGCAAAAACAGGGACTATGGCTACACCTTC.

The V call is TRBV28, the J call TRBJ1-2; the D is unclear. V dropped 6 bases and J dropped 2 bases, with 10 bases sitting between them. Looked up from germline, CDR1 is MDHEN and CDR2 is SYDVKM. The CDR3 totals 13 residues. This chain's CDR3 is CASSRGRNYGYTF. The CDR3 DNA reads TGTGCCAGCAGCCGGGGAAGAAACTATGGCTACACCTTC.

V usage is TRBV4-1 and J usage is TRBJ2-5, with D perhaps matching TRBD1 (6 bases). The CDR3 has 16 residues. Germline CDR1 MGHRA, CDR2 YSYEKL. Trimming removed 6 bases at V and 2 bases at J, with 19 bases between. The CDR3 protein is CASSQYQKGEQETQYF. The CDR3 DNA is TGCGCCAGCAGTCAATATCAAAAGGGGGAACAAGAGACCCAGTACTTC.

The chain couples TRBV4-1 to TRBJ2-7; 15 positions match TRBD2. J was trimmed by 5 bases and V by 0 bases; bases with no gene match: 11. The germline gives CDR1 MGHRA, CDR2 YSYEKL. The CDR3 extends over 19 amino acids. CDR3 amino acids: CASSQDRGTSGGSLDEQYF. DNA for the CDR3: TGCGCCAGCAGCCAAGATAGGGGGACTAGCGGGGGGTCCCTGGACGAGCAGTACTTC.

The V gene is TRBV4-2, the J gene TRBJ2-2; 10 bases agree with TRBD2. The V and J ends lost 0 bases and 6 bases, in that order; junction bases with no gene match: 4. From germline, CDR1 is LGHNA and CDR2 YNFKEQ. This CDR3 region has 16 residues. CDR3 region: CASSQDGLAGAGELFF. The CDR3 DNA reads TGTGCCAGCAGCCAAGATGGGCTAGCGGGGGCCGGGGAGCTGTTTTTT.

This clone was seen a single time. CDR3 in DNA: TGCGCCAGCGAGCAGAGTCCCCGAGGGACTGAAGCTTTCTTT. Protein: CASEQSPRGTEAFF. J is TRBJ1-1 and V is TRBV10-2; D is ambiguous. CDR3 length: 14 amino acids. In germline, CDR1 is WSHSY, CDR2 SAAADI. V was shortened by 8 bases and J by 5 bases, with 18 bases between the two germline ends.

This chain links TRBV29-1 with TRBJ1-1; D gene unclear. V was cut by 0 bases and J by 10 bases, with 9 bases left in between. Germline CDR1 is SQVTM and CDR2 is ANQGSEA. The CDR3 runs 11 residues. CDR3 in DNA: TGCAGCGTTGAAGAGGGAGGGCCAGCTTTCTTT. Protein: CSVEEGGPAFF.

The chain employs TRBV6-4 and TRBJ1-2; possible D gene TRBD1, 5 bases. Trimming stripped 7 bases from V and 2 bases from J, with 14 bases between. CDR1 and CDR2 (germline): MRHNA, SNTAGT. The CDR3 runs 14 residues. Here the CDR3 reads CASTLRGVNYGYTF. CDR3 nucleotides: TGTGCCAGCACTTTAAGGGGTGTGAACTATGGCTACACCTTC.

The chain has TRBV11-1 and TRBJ2-3; D may be TRBD1 (5 bases). The CDR3 runs to 14 residues. Trimming removed 1 base at V and 8 bases at J, with 13 bases between. Germline V gene sequence: CDR1 SGHAT, CDR2 FQDESV (reference sequence). CDR3 sequence (DNA): TGTGCCAGCAGCTTAGTGGGTGGGCAGGGTACGCAGTATTTT. Protein: CASSLVGGQGTQYF.

The chain couples TRBV7-2 to TRBJ2-3; D call uncertain. Germline lookup yields CDR1 SGHTA and CDR2 FQGNSA. V was pared by 5 bases and J by 2 bases, with 5 bases between. This CDR3 spans 12 amino acids. CDR3 sequence: CASSHFTDTQYF. CDR3 coding DNA: TGTGCCAGCAGCCATTTCACAGATACGCAGTATTTT.

The CDR3 sequence is CSGRARGPRTDTQYF. In DNA, the CDR3 is TGCAGCGGAAGGGCGCGGGGGCCGCGCACAGATACGCAGTATTTT. The chain joins TRBV29-1 to TRBJ2-3; D is possibly TRBD2 (7 bases). V dropped 7 bases and J dropped 1 base, with 18 bases sitting between them. This CDR3 region has 15 residues. Germline lookup yields CDR1 SQVTM and CDR2 ANQGSEA.